Given below is one T cell receptor beta chain in context. Its antigen is not identified. The source of the sample is a study of cytomegalovirus exposure and HLA in healthy donors. The V and J ends lost 10 bases and 3 bases respectively, with 15 bases between them. CDR1 is MNHEY, CDR2 SVGAGI, per germline. The CDR3 runs to 13 residues. Study-wide points: In a later analysis, DRB1 alleles had the most associated TCRs; HLA-C alleles the fewest. A missense DCLRE1C variant was associated with V- and J-gene trimming of TCR beta chains in a later analysis, and an independent cohort replicated the association.

The PCR employed 60 Vbeta primers together with 13 Jbeta primers. Measured with immunoSEQ multiplex PCR; TCRdb has only the in-frame clones, and not every one. The sample has over 50,000 clones, over 75% seen once. The chain joins TRBV6-5 to TRBJ1-1, with D possibly TRBD1 on 5 matching bases. The clonotype comes from a young man in good health and CMV-seronegative. The specimen was PBMCs. The CDR3 DNA reads TGTGCCACTGGCCGGGGGTGGGACACTGAAGCTTTCTTT. Amino acids: CATGRGWDTEAFF.